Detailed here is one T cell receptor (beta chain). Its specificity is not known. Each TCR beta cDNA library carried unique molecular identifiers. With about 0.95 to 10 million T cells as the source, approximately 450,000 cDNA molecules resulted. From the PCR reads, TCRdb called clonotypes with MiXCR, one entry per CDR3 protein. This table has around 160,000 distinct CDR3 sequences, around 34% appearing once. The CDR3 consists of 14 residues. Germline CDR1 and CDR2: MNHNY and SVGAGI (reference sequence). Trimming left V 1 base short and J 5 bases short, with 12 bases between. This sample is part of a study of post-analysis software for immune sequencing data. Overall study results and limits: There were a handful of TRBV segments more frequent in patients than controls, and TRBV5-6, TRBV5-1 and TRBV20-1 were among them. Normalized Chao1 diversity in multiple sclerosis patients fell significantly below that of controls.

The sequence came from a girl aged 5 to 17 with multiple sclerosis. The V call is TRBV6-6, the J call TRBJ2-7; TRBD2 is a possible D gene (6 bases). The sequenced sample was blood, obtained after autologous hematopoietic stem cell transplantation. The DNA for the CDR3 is TGTGCCAGCAGTTACTTGAGACTAGAGGACGAGCAGTACTTC. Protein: CASSYLRLEDEQYF.